The subject of this entry is one T cell receptor beta chain. This clone's antigen is unknown. Base qualities were left out, and no much larger clone turns up one base away. These data come from a study of graft-versus-host responses after intestinal transplantation (dated by TCRdb to the early 2020s). About the investigation overall: The transplants that recipients got were multivisceral, liver-intestinal, or isolated intestinal. Every recipient was given anti-thymocyte globulin induction, then maintenance tacrolimus and steroids for about 3 years. After intestinal transplantation, graft-versus-host and host-versus-graft alloreactive T cell clones were followed in the graft, circulation and bone marrow using bulk TCR-beta CDR3 sequencing. To identify alloreactive clones, pre-transplant mixed lymphocyte reaction products were sequenced and compared with unstimulated pre-transplant donor and recipient T cells. Of the 20 to 30 intestinal transplant recipients enrolled in the cohort, one of whom was a retransplant, a few patients without pretransplant specimens were excluded. A peak of at least 4% donor T cells among recipient peripheral blood mononuclear cells was the definition used for donor T cell macrochimerism. Rather than being sequenced by the commercial service, samples from a few later patients were sequenced in-house on an Illumina MiSeq and processed with MiXCR. What the study reported, not specific to this receptor: GvH clones were found in recipient bone marrow, and some of the GvH clones appeared earlier in ileal mucosa or blood, which is consistent with an intestinal mucosal origin. The relatively low number and heterogeneity of intestinal transplant patients limited the conclusions. Early after transplant, peak levels of circulating GvH clones were associated with declines in HvG clones. High GvH to HvG T cell clonal ratios were observed in the allografts of patients with donor T cell macrochimerism.

To prepare the library, the immunoSEQ multiplex PCR assay was applied. Adaptive Biotechnologies carried out high-throughput TCR-beta CDR3 sequencing of genomic DNA for most patients. The study's processing was this. TCR sequencing data were retrieved from Adaptive's ImmunoSEQ software for 15 to 20 patients, whereas a few other patients were processed with MiXCR and VDJtools. CDR3 nucleotide sequences shared between donor and recipient were removed because the origin of such sequences could not be assigned. Alloreactive clones required at least 2-fold expansion over unstimulated cells and minimum CFSE-low frequency of 0.002% (template counts) or 0.001% (read counts). Clones were considered mappable if detected in sequenced pre-transplant spleen, lymph node, or MLR CFSE-low populations of the donor or recipient. Cumulative frequency of alloreactive clones was calculated as a percentage of all sequences weighted by copy number. In TCRdb, the immuneACCESS table is reduced to in-frame sequences with V and J assigned. These tables do not hold every clone; where another copy was compared, an unresolved V gene accounts for under half, and the others remain unexplained. That table supplies the V and J calls and clone size; D and trimming were determined from the DNA. This sample lists about 63,000 clones; 75% to 90% were detected once. The ten largest clones add up to 1.5% to 2% of the sample.

To isolate intraepithelial and lamina propria lymphocytes from graft specimens, dithiothreitol, EDTA incubations and collagenase D digestion were used. Bulk TCR-beta sequencing was performed on serial intestinal graft biopsy specimens collected as late as 600 days after transplant. Source: ileum tissue, taken 350 to 400 days after transplant. This TCR came from a human patient who received an intestinal transplant, so some T cells may come from the graft donor.

The nucleotide sequence reads as follows: TGTGCCAGCAGTGAATTAGCGGGAGGGGCCCCAGAGACCCAGTACTTC. Its protein product is CASSELAGGAPETQYF. The V and J segments used are TRBV6-1 and TRBJ2-5, and 11 bases in between align with TRBD2. V is cut back by 2 bases and J by 4 bases, with 6 bases in the junction unmatched. As encoded in the germline V gene, CDR1 is MNHNS while CDR2 is SASEGT. The CDR3 runs 16 amino acids, cysteine and phenylalanine included. Only the CDR3 part of the read is kept: 48 bases, read in frame from the first base.